This TCR beta chain was documented in a study of blood T cell repertoires in COVID-19. Trimming stripped 3 bases from V and 9 bases from J, with 9 bases between. Germline V lookup: CDR1 WSHSY, CDR2 SAAADI. CDR3 length: 11 amino acids. Everyone who took part was roughly 18 to 90 years old, and they came from 24 US areas. Clinical history as reported by participants underpinned cohort assignment. Produced via immunoSEQ multiplex PCR; TCRdb's table is partial and in-frame only. The table includes 390,000 or so clones, 75% to 90% detected once. The receptor was derived from a woman between 50 and 59 years old who had recovered from COVID-19. The sample was PBMCs or T cells enriched from blood (not recorded which). The rearrangement uses TRBV10-2 and TRBJ2-7; maybe TRBD2 (6 bases). CDR3 amino acids: CASSDRGGQYF. The CDR3 region has the DNA TGCGCCAGCAGTGACCGGGGAGGGCAGTACTTC.